The clone carrying this T cell receptor beta chain was observed a handful of times. Germline V CDR1 and CDR2: SGHRS, YFSETQ. The CDR3 loop spans 15 amino acids. The ends were cut back, 0 bases at V and 1 base at J, with 10 bases in the middle. This specimen belongs to a study of T-cell memory formation after mild COVID-19. TCRdb ran MiXCR on the 5' RACE reads and lists one entry per CDR3 protein. The data show more than 150,000 distinct CDR3 sequences, with about 9.9% seen just once and roughly 3.8% held by the top ten. The sample consisted of PBMCs or a T cell subset sorted from them (not recorded which). The genes are TRBV5-1 and TRBJ1-1; D is ambiguous. The receptor was isolated from a man aged 18-30 years who had mild COVID-19 (a few samples of this study predate the infection). Cell type and time point are not known. DNA for the CDR3: TGCGCCAGCAGCTTGGAAGTTCTCTCGAACACTGAAGCTTTCTTT. Protein sequence: CASSLEVLSNTEAFF.